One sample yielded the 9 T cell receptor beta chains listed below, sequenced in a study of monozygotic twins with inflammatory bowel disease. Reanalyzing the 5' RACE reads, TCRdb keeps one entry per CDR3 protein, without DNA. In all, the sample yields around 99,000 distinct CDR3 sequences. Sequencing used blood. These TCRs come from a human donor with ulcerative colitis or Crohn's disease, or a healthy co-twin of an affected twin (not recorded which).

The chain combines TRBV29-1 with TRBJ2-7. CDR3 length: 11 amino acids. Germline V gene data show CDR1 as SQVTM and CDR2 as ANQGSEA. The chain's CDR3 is CSVEEFYEQYF.

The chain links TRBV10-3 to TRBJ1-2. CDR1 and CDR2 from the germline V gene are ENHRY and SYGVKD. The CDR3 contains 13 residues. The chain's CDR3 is CAISGAGNYGYTF.

The CDR3 spells CASSLATGQGNEQYF. The chain has TRBV5-1 and TRBJ2-7; TCRdb calls TRBD1, which cannot be checked without DNA. CDR1 and CDR2 from the germline V gene are SGHRS and YFSETQ. The CDR3 has 15 residues.

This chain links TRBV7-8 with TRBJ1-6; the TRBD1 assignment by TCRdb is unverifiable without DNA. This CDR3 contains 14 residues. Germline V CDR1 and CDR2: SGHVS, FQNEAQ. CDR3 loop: CASSPGARNSPLHF.

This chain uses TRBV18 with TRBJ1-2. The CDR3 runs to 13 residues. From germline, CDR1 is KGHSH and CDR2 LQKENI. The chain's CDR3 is CASSPDSNYGYTF.

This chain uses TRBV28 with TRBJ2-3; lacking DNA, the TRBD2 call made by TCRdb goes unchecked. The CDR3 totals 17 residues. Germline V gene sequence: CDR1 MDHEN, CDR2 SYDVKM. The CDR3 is CASAIPDWEGRTDTQYF.

CDR3 in amino acids: CASKGGPNTEAFF. The chain recombines TRBV19 with TRBJ1-1; as DNA is missing, the TRBD1 call by TCRdb cannot be tested. Germline V gene sequence: CDR1 LNHDA, CDR2 SQIVND (reference sequence). The CDR3 has 13 residues.

The chain's CDR3 is CSARGLGGGYLLQETQYF. The chain uses TRBV20-1 and TRBJ2-5; the TCRdb call, TRBD1, lacks DNA for checking. The CDR3 contains 18 residues. Germline V lookup: CDR1 DFQATT, CDR2 SNEGSKA (reference sequence).

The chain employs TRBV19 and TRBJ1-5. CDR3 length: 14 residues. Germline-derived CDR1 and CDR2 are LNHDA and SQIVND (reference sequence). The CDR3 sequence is CASSIDYGARPQHF.